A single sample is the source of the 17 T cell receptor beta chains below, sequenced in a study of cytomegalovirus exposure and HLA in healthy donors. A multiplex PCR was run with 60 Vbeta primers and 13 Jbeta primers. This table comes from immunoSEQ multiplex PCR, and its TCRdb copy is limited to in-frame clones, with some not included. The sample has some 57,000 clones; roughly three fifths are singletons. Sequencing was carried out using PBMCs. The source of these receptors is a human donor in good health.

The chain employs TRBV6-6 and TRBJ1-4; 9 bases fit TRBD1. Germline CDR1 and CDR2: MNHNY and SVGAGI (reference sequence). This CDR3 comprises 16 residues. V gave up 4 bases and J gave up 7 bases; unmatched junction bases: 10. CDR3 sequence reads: CASSFRDRVKGEKLFF. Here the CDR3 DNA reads TGTGCCAGCAGTTTTCGGGACAGGGTAAAGGGTGAAAAACTGTTTTTT.

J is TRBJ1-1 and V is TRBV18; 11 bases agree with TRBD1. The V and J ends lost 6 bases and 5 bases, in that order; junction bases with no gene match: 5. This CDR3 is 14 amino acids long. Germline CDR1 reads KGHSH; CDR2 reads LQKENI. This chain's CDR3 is CASSQGQGGTEAFF. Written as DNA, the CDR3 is TGTGCCAGCTCGCAGGGACAGGGGGGGACTGAAGCTTTCTTT.

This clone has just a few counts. In nucleotides, the CDR3 is TGTGCCAGCAGCGCAGGTTTTGTGCCCTACGAGCAGTACTTC. Protein: CASSAGFVPYEQYF. The V call is TRBV9, the J call TRBJ2-7; D is unclear. The CDR3 has 14 residues. V was cut by 3 bases and J by 2 bases, with 12 bases left in between. Germline-derived CDR1 and CDR2 are SGDLS and YYNGEE.

The CDR3 sequence is CASSISRDTASYEQYF. The CDR3 nucleotides read TGTGCCAGTAGTATTTCCCGTGACACCGCCTCCTACGAGCAGTACTTC. J is TRBJ2-7 and V is TRBV19; no firm D call. The CDR3 consists of 16 residues. The V gene lost 3 bases and the J gene lost 0 bases, with 15 bases spanning the gap. Germline V CDR1 and CDR2: LNHDA, SQIVND (reference sequence).

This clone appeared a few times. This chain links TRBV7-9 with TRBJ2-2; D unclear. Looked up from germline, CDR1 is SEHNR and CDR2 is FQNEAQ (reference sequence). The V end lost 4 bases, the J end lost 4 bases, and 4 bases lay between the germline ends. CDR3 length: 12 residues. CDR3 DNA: TGTGCCAGCAGCTCAGGCACCGGGGAGCTGTTTTTT. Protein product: CASSSGTGELFF.

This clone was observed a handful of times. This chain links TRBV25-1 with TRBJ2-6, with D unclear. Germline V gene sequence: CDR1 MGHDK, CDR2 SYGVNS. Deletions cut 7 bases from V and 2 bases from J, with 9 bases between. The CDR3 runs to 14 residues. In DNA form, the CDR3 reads TGTGCCAGCACCAGTCAGACTGGGGCCAACGTCCTGACTTTC. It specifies CASTSQTGANVLTF.

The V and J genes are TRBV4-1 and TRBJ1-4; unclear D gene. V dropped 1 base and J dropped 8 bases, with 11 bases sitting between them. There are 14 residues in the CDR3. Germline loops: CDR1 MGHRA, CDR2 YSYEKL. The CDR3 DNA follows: TGCGCCAGCAGCCAAGTTCCCTCGGTCGAAAAACTGTTTTTT. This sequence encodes CASSQVPSVEKLFF.

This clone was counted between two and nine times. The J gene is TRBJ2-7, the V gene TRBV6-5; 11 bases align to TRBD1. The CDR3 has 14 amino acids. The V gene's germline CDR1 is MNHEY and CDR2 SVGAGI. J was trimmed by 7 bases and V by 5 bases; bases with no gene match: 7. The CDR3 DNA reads TGTGCCAGCAGTCCCGGGACAGGGGGTCGGGAGCAGTACTTC. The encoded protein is CASSPGTGGREQYF.

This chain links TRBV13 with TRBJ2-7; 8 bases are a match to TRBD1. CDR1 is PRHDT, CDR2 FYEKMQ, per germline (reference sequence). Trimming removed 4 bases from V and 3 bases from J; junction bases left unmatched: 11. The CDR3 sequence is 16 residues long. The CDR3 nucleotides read TGTGCCAGCAGCTACCTGTGGACCAGGGGGCACTACGAGCAGTACTTC. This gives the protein CASSYLWTRGHYEQYF.

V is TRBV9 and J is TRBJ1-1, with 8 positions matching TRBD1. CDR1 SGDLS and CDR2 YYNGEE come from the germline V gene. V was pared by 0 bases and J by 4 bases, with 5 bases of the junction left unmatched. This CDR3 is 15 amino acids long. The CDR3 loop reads CASSVEVDRVTEAFF. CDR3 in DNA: TGTGCCAGCAGCGTAGAAGTGGACAGGGTCACTGAAGCTTTCTTT.

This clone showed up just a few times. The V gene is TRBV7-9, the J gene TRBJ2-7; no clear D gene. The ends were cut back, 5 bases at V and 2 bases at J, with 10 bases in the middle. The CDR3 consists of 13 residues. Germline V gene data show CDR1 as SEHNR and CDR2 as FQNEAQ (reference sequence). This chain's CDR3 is CASSRQVTYEQYF. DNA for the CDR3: TGTGCCAGCAGCCGTCAGGTAACCTACGAGCAGTACTTC.

The CDR3 DNA follows: TGTGCCAGCAGCGGGCCCCGGGACACCGAGTATAGCACAGATACGCAGTATTTT. Its translation: CASSGPRDTEYSTDTQYF. The V gene is TRBV9, the J gene TRBJ2-3, with D possibly being TRBD1 (6 bases). V was shortened by 3 bases and J by 0 bases, with 20 bases between the two germline ends. The CDR3 is made up of 18 amino acids. Germline lookup yields CDR1 SGDLS and CDR2 YYNGEE.

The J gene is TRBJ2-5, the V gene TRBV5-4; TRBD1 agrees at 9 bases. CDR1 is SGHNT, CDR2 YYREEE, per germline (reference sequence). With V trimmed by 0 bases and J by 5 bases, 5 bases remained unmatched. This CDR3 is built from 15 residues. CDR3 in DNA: TGTGCCAGCAGCTTGGCCGGGACAGGGAGGGAGACCCAGTACTTC. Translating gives CASSLAGTGRETQYF.

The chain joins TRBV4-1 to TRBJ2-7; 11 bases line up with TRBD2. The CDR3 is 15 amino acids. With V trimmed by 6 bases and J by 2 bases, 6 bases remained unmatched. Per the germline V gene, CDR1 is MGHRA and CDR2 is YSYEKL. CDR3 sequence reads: CASSHGTSGTYEQYF. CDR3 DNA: TGCGCCAGCAGTCATGGGACTAGCGGAACCTACGAGCAGTACTTC.

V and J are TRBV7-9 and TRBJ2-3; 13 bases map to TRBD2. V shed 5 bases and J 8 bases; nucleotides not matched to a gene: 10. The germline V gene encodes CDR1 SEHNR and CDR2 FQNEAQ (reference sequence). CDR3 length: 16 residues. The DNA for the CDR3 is TGTGCCAGCAGCGTCCCGGGACTAGCGGGGCAGAGTACGCAGTATTTT. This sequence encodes CASSVPGLAGQSTQYF.

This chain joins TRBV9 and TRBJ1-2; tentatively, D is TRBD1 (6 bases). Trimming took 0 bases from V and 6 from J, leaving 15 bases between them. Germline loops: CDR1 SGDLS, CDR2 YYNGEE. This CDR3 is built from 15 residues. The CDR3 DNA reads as TGTGCCAGCAGCGTAGAGGGCAGGGGCAAGAATGGCTACACCTTC. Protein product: CASSVEGRGKNGYTF.

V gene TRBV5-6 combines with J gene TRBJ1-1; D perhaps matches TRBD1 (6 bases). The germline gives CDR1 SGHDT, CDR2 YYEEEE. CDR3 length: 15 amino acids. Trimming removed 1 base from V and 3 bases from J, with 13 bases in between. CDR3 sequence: CASSLWGQVDTEAFF. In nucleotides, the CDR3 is TGTGCCAGCAGCTTGTGGGGGCAGGTGGACACTGAAGCTTTCTTT.